Below are 30 T cell receptor beta chains sequenced from a single sample in a study of radiotherapy plus CTLA-4 blockade in lung cancer. The data were produced by immunoSEQ multiplex PCR, yet TCRdb's version contains in-frame clones alone and is incomplete. The sample lists approximately 12,000 clones; about 86% were seen once. The input for sequencing was peripheral blood, taken from a patient treated with radiotherapy plus ipilimumab. These receptors all come from a human donor with non-small cell lung cancer that progressed on radiotherapy plus ipilimumab.

The chain couples TRBV19 to TRBJ2-1; tentative D call: TRBD2 (6 bases). The ends were cut back, 4 bases at V and 0 bases at J, with 13 bases in the middle. CDR1 is LNHDA and CDR2 is SQIVND in the germline V gene (reference sequence). The CDR3 is 16 amino acids. The CDR3 coding sequence is TGTGCCAGTAGTACACGTAGCGGAAGCTCCTACAATGAGCAGTTCTTC. It encodes CASSTRSGSSYNEQFF.

The chain employs TRBV2 and TRBJ1-5; no firm D call. The germline CDR1 and CDR2 sequences are SNHLY and FYNNEI. The CDR3 runs to 13 residues. V was clipped by 7 bases and J by 4 bases, with 11 bases between them. CDR3 coding DNA: TGTGCCAGCATGTCCCGTATTAATCAGCCCCAGCATTTT. It yields the protein CASMSRINQPQHF. The full variable domain, completed using reference TRBV2 and TRBJ1-5, is EPEVTQTPSHQVTQMGQEVILRCVPISNHLYFYWYRQILGQKVEFLVSFYNNEISEKSEIFDDQFSVERPDGSNFTLKIRSTKLEDSAMYFCASMSRINQPQHFGDGTRLSIL.

The gene calls are TRBV5-1 and TRBJ2-3; 9 bases are shared with TRBD2. In germline, CDR1 is SGHRS, CDR2 YFSETQ. Trimming removed 0 bases from V and 1 base from J; junction bases left unmatched: 6. The CDR3 is 17 amino acids. The CDR3 coding sequence is TGCGCCAGCAGCTTGGAGCCGCGCGGGGGGGGCACAGATACGCAGTATTTT. Its translation: CASSLEPRGGGTDTQYF.

This clone has just one count. The gene calls are TRBV12-5 and TRBJ2-2; D ambiguous. CDR1 and CDR2 (germline): LGHNT, FRNRAP. The CDR3 spans 11 residues. V gave up 9 bases and J gave up 6 bases, with 8 bases separating them. The CDR3 loop reads CASRTAGELFF. The CDR3 DNA is TGTGCTAGCCGAACCGCCGGGGAGCTGTTTTTT.

This chain links TRBV7-2 with TRBJ1-5; maybe TRBD1 (6 bases). V was shortened by 1 base and J by 0 bases, with 16 bases between the two germline ends. CDR1 is SGHTA, CDR2 FQGNSA, per germline. The CDR3 is made up of 18 amino acids. The CDR3 here is CASSLGGAREYSNQPQHF. CDR3 DNA sequence: TGTGCCAGCAGCTTAGGGGGGGCGAGGGAATATAGCAATCAGCCCCAGCATTTT.

This clone occurred a few times. The chain joins TRBV7-1 to TRBJ2-3, with 7 bases that match TRBD2. TRBV7-1 is recorded as an ORF, its role being uncertain. This CDR3 contains 15 residues. The V gene end was trimmed by 4 bases and the J gene end by 1 base; junction bases not matched to a gene: 5. The CDR3 sequence is CASSLDAGGTDTQYF. CDR3 sequence (DNA): TGTGCCAGCAGCTTAGACGCGGGGGGCACAGATACGCAGTATTTT.

The genes are TRBV10-1 and TRBJ1-5; TRBD1 matches at 8 bases. Germline V gene lookup returns CDR1 WNHNN and CDR2 SYGVQD (reference sequence). The V and J ends lost 6 bases and 7 bases, in that order; junction bases with no gene match: 11. This CDR3 has 15 residues. The CDR3 DNA follows: TGCGCCAGCAGCCAGGGGGCGCGGGTAAACCAGCCCCAGCATTTT. This codes for CASSQGARVNQPQHF.

The gene calls are TRBV5-4 and TRBJ2-2; 9 bases are shared with TRBD2. The V gene's germline CDR1 is SGHNT and CDR2 YYREEE (reference sequence). This CDR3 has 16 amino acids. Unmatched junction bases numbered 4, after V lost 3 bases and J lost 1 base. The CDR3 reads CASSSGTSWNTGELFF. The CDR3 DNA is TGTGCCAGCAGCTCCGGGACTAGCTGGAACACCGGGGAGCTGTTTTTT.

CDR3 protein: CASSVDLDRGYTF. In nucleotides, the CDR3 is TGTGCCAGCAGCGTAGATCTGGACCGTGGCTACACCTTC. J is TRBJ1-2 and V is TRBV9; D remains ambiguous. Trimming removed 0 bases at V and 7 bases at J, with 10 bases between. From germline, CDR1 is SGDLS and CDR2 YYNGEE. The CDR3 spans 13 residues.

The chain carries TRBV28 and TRBJ2-1; TRBD2 matches at 9 bases. The trim removed 3 bases at V and 6 bases at J, leaving 6 bases unmatched. Looked up from germline, CDR1 is MDHEN and CDR2 is SYDVKM. This CDR3 spans 15 amino acids. The CDR3 spells CASSLLAGGRNEQFF. The CDR3 DNA follows: TGTGCCAGCAGTTTGCTGGCGGGGGGGCGCAATGAGCAGTTCTTC.

The chain is built from TRBV4-2 and TRBJ2-1; the D gene is possibly TRBD2 (6 bases). The CDR3 is 16 amino acids. CDR1 is LGHNA, CDR2 YNFKEQ, per germline. Between the trimmed V and J ends, which lost 1 base and 1 base, there was a span of 11 bases. The CDR3 spells CASSQGRRGSYNEQFF. The DNA for the CDR3 is TGTGCCAGCAGCCAAGGACGCCGGGGGTCCTACAATGAGCAGTTCTTC.

This chain uses TRBV14 with TRBJ1-2, with D perhaps matching TRBD1 (5 bases). CDR3 length: 13 amino acids. CDR1 SGHDN and CDR2 FVKESK come from the germline V gene. V lost 4 bases, J lost 4 bases, and 10 bases lay in between. CDR3 region: CASSPRTGYGYTF. The CDR3 DNA follows: TGTGCCAGCAGCCCCCGCACAGGCTATGGCTACACCTTC.

This clone was observed a single time. The rearrangement links TRBV7-6 to TRBJ1-1, with TRBD1 identical over 7 bases. J lost 1 base, V lost 5 bases, and 4 bases had no gene match. The CDR3 spans 14 residues. Germline V CDR1 and CDR2: SGHVS, FNYEAQ. The CDR3 is CASSPRTGNTEAFF. The CDR3 bases are TGTGCCAGCAGCCCCCGGACAGGGAACACTGAAGCTTTCTTT.

The genes are TRBV4-1 and TRBJ2-7; 9 bases are a match to TRBD2. Germline V gene lookup returns CDR1 MGHRA and CDR2 YSYEKL. The CDR3 covers 16 residues. Trimming removed 0 bases from V and 1 base from J; junction bases left unmatched: 4. CDR3 sequence: CASSQEAAGGSYEQYF. The DNA for the CDR3 is TGCGCCAGCAGCCAAGAAGCAGCGGGGGGATCCTACGAGCAGTACTTC.

This clone came up once. The genes are TRBV5-1 and TRBJ2-3, with 10 bases identical to TRBD2. Germline loops: CDR1 SGHRS, CDR2 YFSETQ. The trim removed 0 bases at V and 3 bases at J, leaving 7 bases unmatched. The CDR3 extends over 17 amino acids. The CDR3: CASSLVGSGGPTDTQYF. In DNA form, the CDR3 reads TGCGCCAGCAGCTTGGTTGGTAGCGGGGGGCCTACAGATACGCAGTATTTT.

Notes on this clone: Other DNA sequences in this sample translate to the same CDR3. J is TRBJ1-1 and V is TRBV6-4, with 9 bases aligning to TRBD1. J gave up 4 bases and V 6 bases, and 3 bases lay outside the gene matches. CDR1 is MRHNA and CDR2 is SNTAGT in the germline V gene. This CDR3 has 13 residues. CDR3 sequence: CASSATGGTEAFF. As DNA, the CDR3 is TGTGCCAGCAGCGCGACAGGGGGCACTGAAGCTTTCTTT.

V is TRBV6-6 and J is TRBJ1-1, with a tentative D call TRBD1 (5 bases). The germline V and J ends were trimmed by 6 bases and 3 bases, with 17 bases remaining between them. The CDR3 length is 15 residues. Germline V gene sequence: CDR1 MNHNY, CDR2 SVGAGI (reference sequence). The chain's CDR3 is CASSRGEGGYTEAFF. The DNA of the CDR3 is TGTGCCAGCAGCCGAGGGGAAGGCGGATACACTGAAGCTTTCTTT.

The chain recombines TRBV6-1 with TRBJ1-2; D might be TRBD1 (5 bases). V gave up 1 base and J gave up 1 base, with 10 bases separating them. Per germline, CDR1 MNHNS and CDR2 SASEGT. The CDR3 is 15 amino acids. This CDR3 is CASSEEPGVNYGYTF. CDR3 coding DNA: TGTGCCAGCAGTGAAGAACCGGGGGTTAACTATGGCTACACCTTC.

This clone was detected only a few times. CDR3 nucleotides: TGTGCCAGCAGCCGTTCGGGACAGGGGGCGGTGGAAAAACTGTTTTTT. Translation gives CASSRSGQGAVEKLFF. The chain employs TRBV14 and TRBJ1-4, with 12 bases aligning to TRBD1. The germline CDR1 and CDR2 sequences are SGHDN and FVKESK. This CDR3 is built from 16 residues. V trimming: 4 bases; J trimming: 8 bases; junction bases outside the gene matches: 8.

The chain has TRBV15 and TRBJ2-2; 15 nucleotides match TRBD2. V shed 6 bases, J shed 6 bases, and the junction held 11 bases outside the gene matches. The CDR3 has 18 amino acids. The germline gives CDR1 LNHNV, CDR2 YYDKDF (reference sequence). CDR3 DNA: TGTGCCACCAGGCACAGCGGACTAGCGGGGGGGCTTCCCGGGGAGCTGTTTTTT. Protein product: CATRHSGLAGGLPGELFF.

The table lists this clone with a count of one. The V and J genes are TRBV7-2 and TRBJ2-1, with D unresolved. Between the trimmed V and J ends, which lost 5 bases and 6 bases, there was a span of 14 bases. The germline V gene encodes CDR1 SGHTA and CDR2 FQGNSA. The CDR3 sequence is 14 residues long. CDR3 DNA: TGTGCCAGCAGCCCACGGTTGGCCTTCAATGAGCAGTTCTTC. The encoded protein is CASSPRLAFNEQFF. Full variable domain (outside the CDR3, taken from reference TRBV7-2 and TRBJ2-1): GAGVSQSPSNKVTEKGKDVELRCDPISGHTALYWYRQSLGQGLEFLIYFQGNSAPDKSGLPSDRFSAERTGGSVSTLTIQRTQQEDSAVYLCASSPRLAFNEQFFGPGTRLTVL.

The rearrangement joins TRBV18 to TRBJ2-5; D unresolved. The tail of the sequence fits TRBJ2-7 better, so the J call may be wrong. CDR1 is KGHSH, CDR2 LQKENI, per germline. CDR3 length: 13 residues. The CDR3 is CASSPTSSHEQYF. The CDR3 coding sequence is TGTGCCAGCTCCCCGACCTCGTCCCACGAGCAGTACTTC.

Notes on this clone: An end of the junction differs from the germline gene, which may be a read error. The sample holds other DNA sequences that translate to the same CDR3. The rearrangement links TRBV29-1 to TRBJ2-7, with 10 bases matching TRBD1. Germline V CDR1 and CDR2: SQVTM, ANQGSEA. The CDR3 runs to 15 residues. The CDR3 DNA sequence: TGCAGCGTTGAAGACCCTGCCAACCGGGACAGGGGTCAAGACTTC. This encodes CSVEDPANRDRGQDF.

V usage is TRBV7-2 and J usage is TRBJ1-5; TRBD1 agrees at 8 bases. The germline CDR1 and CDR2 sequences are SGHTA and FQGNSA. V shed 4 bases and J 7 bases; nucleotides not matched to a gene: 9. This CDR3 is 15 amino acids long. CDR3 residues: CASSSWQGAEQPQHF. The DNA of the CDR3 is TGTGCCAGCAGCTCCTGGCAGGGGGCCGAACAGCCCCAGCATTTT.

CDR3 sequence reads: CASSLPGGCGYTF. The CDR3 nucleotides read TGTGCCAGCAGTTTACCAGGGGGCTGTGGCTACACCTTC. The gene calls are TRBV28 and TRBJ1-2, with 8 bases lining up with TRBD1. Germline values: CDR1 MDHEN, CDR2 SYDVKM. V dropped 2 bases and J dropped 7; count of bases not matched to a gene: 3. This CDR3 is 13 amino acids long.

The V gene is TRBV7-8, the J gene TRBJ2-3; TRBD1 matches at 9 bases. V trimming: 5 bases; J trimming: 15 bases; junction bases outside the gene matches: 9. This CDR3 is 12 amino acids long. Germline V lookup: CDR1 SGHVS, CDR2 FQNEAQ. The CDR3 spells CASSTRDRDIYF. In DNA, the CDR3 is TGTGCCAGCAGCACCCGGGACAGGGACATTTATTTT.

The V and J genes are TRBV5-1 and TRBJ1-2; weak D call: TRBD1 (6 bases). The length of the CDR3 is 16 residues. CDR1 and CDR2 from the germline V gene are SGHRS and YFSETQ. The V end was cut by 4 bases, the J end by 8 bases, with 24 bases between. The CDR3 sequence: CASSATPGEKPQGYTF. DNA for the CDR3: TGCGCCAGCAGCGCTACACCAGGGGAAAAGCCCCAGGGCTACACCTTC.

This chain connects TRBV29-1 to TRBJ1-2; 8 bases match TRBD1. This CDR3 is built from 16 residues. J was trimmed by 0 bases and V by 3 bases; bases with no gene match: 9. Germline V gene lookup returns CDR1 SQVTM and CDR2 ANQGSEA. CDR3 sequence reads: CSVDRTGFFSNYGYTF. In DNA form, the CDR3 reads TGCAGCGTTGACAGGACAGGGTTCTTTTCTAACTATGGCTACACCTTC. The variable domain in full, with the rest retrieved from reference TRBV29-1 and TRBJ1-2, is SAVISQKPSRDICQRGTSLTIQCQVDSQVTMMFWYRQQPGQSLTLIATANQGSEATYESGFVIDKFPISRPNLTFSTLTVSNMSPEDSSIYLCSVDRTGFFSNYGYTFGSGTRLTVV.

The chain couples TRBV4-1 to TRBJ2-3, with D possibly being TRBD1 (6 bases). V lost 0 bases and J lost 14, with 15 bases in between. Germline loops: CDR1 MGHRA, CDR2 YSYEKL. The CDR3 contains 13 residues. In DNA form, the CDR3 reads TGCGCCAGCAGCCAAGAGATCGACAGGACGACGTATTTT. Translated: CASSQEIDRTTYF.

V usage is TRBV7-9 and J usage is TRBJ1-1; 7 bases are a match to TRBD1. The CDR3 is 13 amino acids. Germline values: CDR1 SEHNR, CDR2 FQNEAQ (reference sequence). V lost 5 bases and J lost 4; bases outside the gene matches: 4. This chain's CDR3 is CASSTQGRTEAFF. The CDR3 nucleotides are TGTGCCAGCAGCACACAGGGGCGCACTGAAGCTTTCTTT.